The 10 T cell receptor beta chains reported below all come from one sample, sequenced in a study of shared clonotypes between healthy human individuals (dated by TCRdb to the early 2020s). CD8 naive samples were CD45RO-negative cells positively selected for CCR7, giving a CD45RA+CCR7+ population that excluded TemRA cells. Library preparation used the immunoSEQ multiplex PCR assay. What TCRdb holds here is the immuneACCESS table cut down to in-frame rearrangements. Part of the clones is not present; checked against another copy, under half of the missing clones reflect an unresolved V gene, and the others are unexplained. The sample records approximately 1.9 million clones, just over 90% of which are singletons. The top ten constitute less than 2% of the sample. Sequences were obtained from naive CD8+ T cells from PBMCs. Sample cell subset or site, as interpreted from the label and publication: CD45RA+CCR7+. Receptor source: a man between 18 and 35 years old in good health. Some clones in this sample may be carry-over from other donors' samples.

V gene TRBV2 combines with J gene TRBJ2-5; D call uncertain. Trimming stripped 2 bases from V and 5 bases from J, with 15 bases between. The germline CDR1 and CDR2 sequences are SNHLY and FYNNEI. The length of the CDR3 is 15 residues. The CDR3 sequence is CASSELRSRMETQYF. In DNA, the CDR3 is TGTGCCAGCAGTGAATTGAGGTCGAGAATGGAGACCCAGTACTTC. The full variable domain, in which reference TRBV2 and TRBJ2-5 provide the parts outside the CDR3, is EPEVTQTPSHQVTQMGQEVILRCVPISNHLYFYWYRQILGQKVEFLVSFYNNEISEKSEIFDDQFSVERPDGSNFTLKIRSTKLEDSAMYFCASSELRSRMETQYFGPGTRLLVL.

The chain's CDR3 is CASSQVILAGVRGHNEQFF. DNA for the CDR3: TGCGCCAGCAGCCAAGTTATCTTAGCGGGAGTTAGGGGACACAATGAGCAGTTCTTC. This chain joins TRBV4-3 and TRBJ2-1, with 9 bases that match TRBD2. CDR1 is LGHNA and CDR2 is YSLEER in the germline V gene. V trimming: 1 base; J trimming: 5 bases; junction bases outside the gene matches: 15. The CDR3 length is 19 residues.

CDR3 sequence (DNA): TGTGCCAGCAGCTTAGGACCCCAAGGGGCCAATCAGCCCCAGCATTTT. Its translation: CASSLGPQGANQPQHF. The chain carries TRBV13 and TRBJ1-5; TRBD1 might be the D (5 bases). CDR3 length: 16 residues. Germline CDR1 reads PRHDT; CDR2 reads FYEKMQ (reference sequence). V lost 0 bases, J lost 3 bases, and 12 bases lay in between.

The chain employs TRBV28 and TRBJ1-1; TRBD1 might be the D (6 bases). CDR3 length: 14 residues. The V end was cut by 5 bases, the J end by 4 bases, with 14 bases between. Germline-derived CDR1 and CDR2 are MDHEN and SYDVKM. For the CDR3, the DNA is TGTGCCAGCAGTAGGGCCCCAGGGGCCACTGAAGCTTTCTTT. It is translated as CASSRAPGATEAFF.

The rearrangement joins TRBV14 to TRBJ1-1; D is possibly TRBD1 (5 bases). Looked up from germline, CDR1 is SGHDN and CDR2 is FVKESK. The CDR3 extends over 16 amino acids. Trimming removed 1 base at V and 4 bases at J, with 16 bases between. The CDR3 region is CASSQARRGPSTEAFF. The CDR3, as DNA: TGTGCCAGCAGCCAAGCGCGGAGGGGTCCCAGCACTGAAGCTTTCTTT.

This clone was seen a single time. CDR3 region: CASSLFGPLSPLHF. The DNA of the CDR3 is TGTGCCAGCAGTTTATTCGGCCCACTTTCACCCCTCCACTTT. The genes are TRBV28 and TRBJ1-6; no clear D. This CDR3 has 14 residues. V was pared by 1 base and J by 9 bases, with 10 bases between. Germline V gene data show CDR1 as MDHEN and CDR2 as SYDVKM.

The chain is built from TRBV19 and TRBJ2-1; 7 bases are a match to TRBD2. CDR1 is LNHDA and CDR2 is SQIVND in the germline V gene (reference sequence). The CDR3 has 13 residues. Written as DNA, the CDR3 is TGTGGCACCGGCGGGAGTACCTACAATGAGCAGTTCTTC. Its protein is CGTGGSTYNEQFF.

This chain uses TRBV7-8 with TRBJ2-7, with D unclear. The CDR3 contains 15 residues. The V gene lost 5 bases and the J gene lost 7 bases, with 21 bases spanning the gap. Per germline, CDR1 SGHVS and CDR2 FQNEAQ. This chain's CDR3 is CASSPPSGVILEQYF. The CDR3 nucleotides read TGTGCCAGCAGCCCCCCCTCGGGCGTCATCCTTGAGCAGTACTTC.

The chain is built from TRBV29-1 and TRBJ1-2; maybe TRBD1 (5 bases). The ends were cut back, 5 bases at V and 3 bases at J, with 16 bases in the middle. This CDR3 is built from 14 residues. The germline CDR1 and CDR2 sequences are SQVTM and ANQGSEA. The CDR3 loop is CSVIAGEGDYGYTF. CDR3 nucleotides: TGCAGCGTTATTGCGGGGGAAGGCGACTATGGCTACACCTTC. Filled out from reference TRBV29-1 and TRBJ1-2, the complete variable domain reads SAVISQKPSRDICQRGTSLTIQCQVDSQVTMMFWYRQQPGQSLTLIATANQGSEATYESGFVIDKFPISRPNLTFSTLTVSNMSPEDSSIYLCSVIAGEGDYGYTFGSGTRLTVV.

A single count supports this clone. CDR3 residues: CASSLTPKSAYEQYF. CDR3 coding DNA: TGTGCCAGCAGTCTCACCCCCAAATCAGCCTACGAGCAGTACTTC. The chain combines TRBV6-1 with TRBJ2-7; no firm D call. V lost 5 bases and J lost 2, with 16 bases in between. Germline assignment: CDR1 MNHNS and CDR2 SASEGT. CDR3 length equals 15 residues.